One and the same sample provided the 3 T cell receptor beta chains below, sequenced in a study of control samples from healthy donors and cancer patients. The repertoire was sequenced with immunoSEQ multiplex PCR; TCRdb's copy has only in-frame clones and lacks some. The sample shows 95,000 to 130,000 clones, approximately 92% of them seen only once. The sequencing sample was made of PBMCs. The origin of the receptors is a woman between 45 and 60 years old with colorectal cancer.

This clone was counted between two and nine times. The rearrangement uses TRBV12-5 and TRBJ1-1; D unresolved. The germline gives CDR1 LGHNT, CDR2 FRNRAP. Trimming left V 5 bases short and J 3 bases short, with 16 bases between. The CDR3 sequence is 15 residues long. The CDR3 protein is CASGTTETGYTEAFF. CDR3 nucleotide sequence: TGTGCTAGTGGTACAACAGAGACCGGGTACACTGAAGCTTTCTTT.

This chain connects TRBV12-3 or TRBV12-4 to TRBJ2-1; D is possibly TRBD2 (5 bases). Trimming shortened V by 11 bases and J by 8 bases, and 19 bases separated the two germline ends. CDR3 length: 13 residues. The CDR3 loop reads CASQEGIYDEQFF. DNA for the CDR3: TGTGCCTCCCAAGAGGGAATTTACGATGAGCAGTTCTTC.

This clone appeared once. The CDR3, as DNA: TGTGCCAGCCATGAGACAGGGGGCAGTGAGACCCAGTACTTC. Encoded protein: CASHETGGSETQYF. The J gene is TRBJ2-5, the V gene TRBV5-5, with TRBD1 matching 10 bases. CDR3 size: 14 residues. The V and J ends lost 7 bases and 5 bases, in that order; junction bases with no gene match: 8. In germline, CDR1 is SGHKS, CDR2 YYEKEE (reference sequence).